This T cell receptor (beta chain) was observed in a study of blood T cell repertoires in COVID-19. Study overall: Acute and convalescent COVID-19 specimens originated in the United States, Italy and Spain. T cells, B-cell-depleted T cells, or PBMCs supplied cDNA or gDNA.

Methods used by the authors: From reference gene primer amplification, estimates of nucleated cell counts were derived. This table comes from immunoSEQ multiplex PCR, and its TCRdb copy is limited to in-frame clones, with some not included. From that table come the V and J calls and clone size; the DNA was used to work out D and trimming. The sample carries about 220,000 clones, 70% to 90% recorded once. The cohort comprised adults aged about 18 to 90 years residing in some 24 US areas. The clonotype comes from a middle-aged woman with acute COVID-19. Sequenced input: PBMCs or T cells enriched from blood (not recorded which).

The CDR3 DNA is TGTGCCAGCAGTTTAGGGCAGGGGGCGCCCACCGGGGAGCTGTTTTTT. Encoded protein: CASSLGQGAPTGELFF. V is TRBV28 and J is TRBJ2-2; 8 nucleotides match TRBD1. In germline, CDR1 is MDHEN, CDR2 SYDVKM. V lost 2 bases, J lost 4 bases, and 6 bases stayed unmatched. The length of the CDR3 is 16 residues.